This T cell receptor (beta chain) derives from a study of T cell responses to AZD1222 COVID-19 vaccine. General study results and limits: Unmutated variant regions reportedly attract nearly half of all spike-specific TCRs. Seropositive AZD1222 recipients at baseline numbered only 5 to 7. Repertoire sampling happened only post peak T cell response. Spike regions recognized by vaccine-associated CD4 TCRs spanned the protein, led by 160-218 and 743-854.

Germline V gene lookup returns CDR1 LNHDA and CDR2 SQIVND (reference sequence). Trimming shortened V by 3 bases and J by 2 bases, and 8 bases separated the two germline ends. There are 14 residues in the CDR3. With respect to this clone: The antigen is unknown.

Repertoires were generated with immunoSEQ multiplex PCR, while TCRdb's copy carries only in-frame clones and drops some. The data contain more than 60,000 clones, around 87% of them singletons. This receptor was obtained from an adult in good health. The specimen comprised peripheral blood, sampled on day 0 of AZD1222 vaccination. The chain uses TRBV19 and TRBJ1-5; D not resolved. The CDR3: CASSIREGNQPQHF. In DNA form, the CDR3 reads TGTGCCAGTAGTATCCGGGAGGGCAATCAGCCCCAGCATTTT.